This TCR beta chain derives from a study of blood T cell repertoires in COVID-19. Study in general: Both acute and convalescent COVID-19 samples were obtained from the United States, Italy and Spain. Nucleic acid was either cDNA or gDNA, and it came from T cells, B-cell-depleted T cells, or PBMCs.

Patients in Seattle were enrolled during active infection, then followed longitudinally. Looked up from germline, CDR1 is SGHTA and CDR2 is FQGNSA. V lost 0 bases, J lost 7 bases, and 9 bases lay in between. The CDR3 has 13 residues. As processed by the authors: Reference gene primer amplification gave estimated nucleated cell counts. Method: immunoSEQ multiplex PCR; TCRdb's copy keeps in-frame clones and lacks some. D and trimming were read from the DNA, whereas the V and J calls and clone size are those reported in that table. The profile shows 300,000 to 400,000 clones, about 88% of them singletons.

This chain links TRBV7-2 with TRBJ1-2; a possible D gene is TRBD1 (5 bases). Sequencing used peripheral blood. This TCR derives from a woman in her 70s with COVID-19, enrolled during active disease. The CDR3 loop is CASSLAGEGGYTF. In nucleotides, the CDR3 is TGTGCCAGCAGCTTAGCAGGGGAGGGTGGCTACACCTTC.